This T cell receptor beta chain stems from a study of T cell responses to AZD1222 COVID-19 vaccine. General study results and limits: Seropositive AZD1222 recipients at baseline numbered only 6 or 7. Vaccine-related CD4 TCRs covered spike, predominating at 160-218 and 743-854.

About this clone itself: Its cognate antigen is unknown.

Assay used: immunoSEQ multiplex PCR; TCRdb lists only in-frame clones, some missing. The table shows roughly 97,000 clones, with approximately 88% occurring only once. V lost 0 bases and J 6 bases, leaving 14 bases between the germline ends. Germline values: CDR1 SQVTM, CDR2 ANQGSEA. CDR3 length: 15 amino acids. The sample consisted of peripheral blood, taken on day 0 of AZD1222 vaccination. This receptor was identified in an adult in good health. The V call is TRBV29-1, the J call TRBJ2-2; D assignment may be TRBD1 or TRBD2 (5 bases each). The CDR3 nucleotides read TGCAGCGTTGAAGAGGGGGATTGGCACCCCGGGGAGCTGTTTTTT. This sequence encodes CSVEEGDWHPGELFF.